Each of the 8 T cell receptor beta chains below was sequenced from the same sample in a study of graft-versus-host responses after intestinal transplantation. Their antigen targets remain unknown. Measured with immunoSEQ multiplex PCR; TCRdb has only the in-frame clones, and not every one. The sample lists 90,000 to 130,000 clones, about 94% occurring once. Sequenced here: unstimulated CD8+ T cells sorted from spleen or lymph node cells, sampled before intestinal transplant. The receptors come from a human donor who received an intestinal transplant.

The chain has TRBV20-1 and TRBJ1-1, with D uncertain. The germline V gene has CDR1 DFQATT and CDR2 SNEGSKA (reference sequence). The length of the CDR3 is 11 residues. Trimming removed 3 bases from V and 7 bases from J, with 9 bases in between. The CDR3 bases are TGCAGTGCTAGTCGGAGTGATGAAGCTTTCTTT. It encodes CSASRSDEAFF.

This rearrangement joins TRBV9 to TRBJ2-2; 10 bases fit TRBD2. The CDR3 totals 16 residues. Looked up from germline, CDR1 is SGDLS and CDR2 is YYNGEE. Trimming at V came to 3 bases and at J to 7 bases, leaving 9 bases not matched to a gene. CDR3 region: CASSALAGEGHGELFF. The CDR3 nucleotides are TGTGCCAGCAGCGCCCTAGCGGGAGAAGGGCACGGGGAGCTGTTTTTT.

This chain uses TRBV27 with TRBJ1-2; D is possibly TRBD1 (5 bases). Trimming left V 8 bases short and J 7 bases short, with 11 bases between. Germline loops: CDR1 MNHEY, CDR2 SMNVEV (reference sequence). The CDR3 covers 11 residues. CDR3 DNA: TGTGCCAGCCTAGACGGGGGTGGCTACACCTTC. Translated, it gives CASLDGGGYTF.

The chain joins TRBV6-6 to TRBJ2-1, with 7 bases identical to TRBD2. CDR1 is MNHNY and CDR2 is SVGAGI in the germline V gene (reference sequence). V trimming: 6 bases; J trimming: 3 bases; junction bases outside the gene matches: 11. The CDR3 runs 16 residues. The CDR3 DNA reads as TGTGCCAGCAGCGTAGTAGCGGGCGGTTACTACAATGAGCAGTTCTTC. This codes for CASSVVAGGYYNEQFF.

V and J are TRBV13 and TRBJ2-2, with a possible D match to TRBD2 (6 bases). The CDR3 runs 16 residues. Germline CDR1 and CDR2: PRHDT and FYEKMQ (reference sequence). V lost 5 bases and J lost 4, with 17 bases in between. The CDR3 region has the DNA TGTGCCAGCAGCAAAGAGACTAGAAGCGGCACCGGGGAGCTGTTTTTT. Translation: CASSKETRSGTGELFF. Full variable domain (remainder filled in from reference TRBV13 and TRBJ2-2): AAGVIQSPRHLIKEKRETATLKCYPIPRHDTVYWYQQGPGQDPQFLISFYEKMQSDKGSIPDRFSAQQFSDYHSELNMSSLELGDSALYFCASSKETRSGTGELFFGEGSRLTVL.

The chain is built from TRBV25-1 and TRBJ1-1; 8 bases are a match to TRBD1. With 2 bases clipped from V and 6 bases from J, the junction kept 8 bases outside the gene matches. The germline gives CDR1 MGHDK, CDR2 SYGVNS. This CDR3 comprises 15 residues. The CDR3 sequence: CASSELGQGFAEAFF. The CDR3 bases are TGTGCCAGCAGTGAACTCGGACAGGGCTTTGCTGAAGCTTTCTTT.

The chain has TRBV9 and TRBJ2-7, with D perhaps TRBD2 (5 bases). Germline V lookup: CDR1 SGDLS, CDR2 YYNGEE. Between the trimmed V and J ends, which lost 0 bases and 8 bases, there was a span of 15 bases. The CDR3 runs 14 residues. CDR3 DNA: TGTGCCAGCAGCGTAGAGGAGGTGACGGGGAAGCAGTACTTC. It specifies CASSVEEVTGKQYF.

This chain uses TRBV16 with TRBJ1-1; a weak D match, TRBD1 (5 bases). Germline values: CDR1 KGHSY, CDR2 FQNENV. V lost 4 bases and J 6 bases, leaving 6 bases between the germline ends. The CDR3 totals 11 residues. CDR3 amino acids: CASSLGPEAFF. Written as DNA, the CDR3 is TGTGCCAGCAGCCTGGGGCCTGAAGCTTTCTTT.